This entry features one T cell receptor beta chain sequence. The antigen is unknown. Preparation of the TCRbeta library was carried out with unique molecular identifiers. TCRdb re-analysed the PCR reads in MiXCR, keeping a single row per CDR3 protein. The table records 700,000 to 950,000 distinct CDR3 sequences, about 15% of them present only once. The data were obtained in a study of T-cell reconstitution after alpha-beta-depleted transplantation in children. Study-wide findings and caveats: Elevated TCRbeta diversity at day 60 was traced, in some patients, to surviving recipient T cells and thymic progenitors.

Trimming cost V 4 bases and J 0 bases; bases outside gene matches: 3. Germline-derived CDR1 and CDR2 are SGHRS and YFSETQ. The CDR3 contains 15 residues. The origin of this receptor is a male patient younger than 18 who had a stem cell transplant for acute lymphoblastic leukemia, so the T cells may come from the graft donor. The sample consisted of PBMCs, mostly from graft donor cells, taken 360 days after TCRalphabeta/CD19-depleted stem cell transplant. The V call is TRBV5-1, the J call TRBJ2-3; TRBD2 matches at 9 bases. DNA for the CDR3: TGCGCCAGCAGCGATGGACTAGCGAGCACAGATACGCAGTATTTT. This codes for CASSDGLASTDTQYF.